This T cell receptor (beta chain) was captured by sequencing in a study of CD8 T cells in Susac syndrome (dated by TCRdb to between 2019 and 2020). At the level of the whole study: The study used repertoire sequencing to test whether antigen drove CD8+ T cell activation and differentiation in Susac syndrome. Clonality of the CD8+ T cell repertoire was compared between roughly eleven healthy donors, roughly 14 Susac syndrome patients and about 15 multiple sclerosis patients.

The investigation overall reported the following: The number of individuals in the TCR sequencing and HLA analysis was acknowledged as relatively small.

Points on this clonotype: There is no known antigen for this receptor. There are no base qualities to consult, and no much larger clone falls within one base.

Peripheral blood CD8+ and CD4+ T cells from healthy donors, Susac syndrome patients and multiple sclerosis patients were profiled by high-throughput TCR beta sequencing. Multiple sclerosis controls were treatment-naive patients with stable or active relapsing-remitting disease fulfilling revised McDonald criteria. Bulk CD8+ and CD4+ T cells were purified magnetically by negative isolation, whereas CD8+ TEMRA cells were enriched by FACS. Blood was collected in EDTA tubes and processed within 24 hours, with PBMCs isolated through density gradient centrifugation. PBMCs intended for TCR sequencing were cryopreserved in liquid nitrogen and thawed later in a water bath at 37 degrees C. A purity of at least 90% was achieved for sorted or isolated CD4+, CD8+ and CD8+ TEMRA cells. RNA was extracted with the RNeasy kit and roughly 0.45 to 1 ug was reverse transcribed using random hexamers. The immunoSEQ multiplex PCR assay, covering 54 Vbeta and 13 Jbeta segments, was used to amplify TCR beta CDR3 regions. PCR amplification bias was corrected by using a synthetic template baseline for primer optimization and computational correction. As for the original processing: Reads were annotated to V, D and J genes per IMGT and analyzed with immunoSEQ Analyzer, keeping only productive sequences. To calculate clonality, Shannon entropy was normalized by log2 of the number of productive unique sequences and then subtracted from one. Public and private clones were assessed among the 100 most prevalent clones of each patient and control. Clones were defined as Susac-specific when absent from the healthy and MS cohorts, from some 1,100 published viral clones and from other ImmuneACCESS disease sequences. TCRdb passed the public sequencing reads through fastp at Q25 and MiXCR, retaining productive beta sequences. For every CDR3 protein sequence, its rows merge into one entry that carries the most common genes and DNA. Here the V and J calls rest on TCRdb's processing, not on the authors' analysis. This sample holds hundreds of thousands of distinct CDR3 sequences; 75% to 90% were observed only once. The top ten clonotypes cover roughly 0.1% of the sample.

The CDR3 sequence holds 15 residues, the cysteine and phenylalanine included. Only the CDR3 DNA stays, 45 bases, in frame from base 1. As encoded in the germline V gene, CDR1 is SGHAT while CDR2 is FQNNGV. V is pared back by 0 bases and J by 3 bases, with 8 bases lying between the germline termini. This receptor chain uses TRBV11-2 and TRBJ2-2, with the D gene call left open. The clonotype was recovered from a human donor with multiple sclerosis. Sequenced: CD8+ T cells from PBMCs. The CDR3 sequence is CASSLESIHTGELFF. DNA sequence: TGTGCCAGCAGCTTAGAGAGCATACACACCGGGGAGCTGTTTTTT.